What follows are 19 T cell receptor beta chains derived from one specimen sequenced in a study of technical replicates of blood from a few donors. Some clones are missing from TCRdb's copy, which holds only in-frame ones; the method was immunoSEQ multiplex PCR. The table records roughly 81,000 clones, 65% to 90% of them present only once. Material for sequencing was PBMCs. The receptors stem from a human donor in good health. Some clones in this sample may be carry-over from other donors' samples.

The rearrangement joins TRBV11-2 to TRBJ1-3; D is possibly TRBD1 (5 bases). Germline CDR1 reads SGHAT; CDR2 reads FQNNGV. Trimming left V 1 base short and J 2 bases short, with 15 bases between. The CDR3 sequence is 17 residues long. Here the CDR3 reads CASSLVRGKQAGNTIYF. CDR3 in DNA: TGTGCCAGCAGCTTAGTCCGGGGGAAACAGGCTGGAAACACCATATATTTT.

The chain recombines TRBV30 with TRBJ2-3; 7 bases map to TRBD2. The CDR3 runs 17 residues. V shed 0 bases, J shed 2 bases, and the junction held 11 bases outside the gene matches. Germline V gene sequence: CDR1 GTSNPN, CDR2 SVGIG (reference sequence). Here the CDR3 reads CAWSVVWAGDPTDTQYF. The DNA of the CDR3 is TGTGCCTGGAGTGTGGTATGGGCGGGGGACCCCACAGATACGCAGTATTTT.

This chain joins TRBV2 and TRBJ1-2; weak D call: TRBD1 (5 bases). The CDR3 has 13 residues. The V end lost 1 base, the J end lost 4 bases, and 7 bases lay between the germline ends. Germline lookup yields CDR1 SNHLY and CDR2 FYNNEI. CDR3 amino acids: CASSEVGGYGYTF. The CDR3 nucleotides read TGTGCCAGCAGTGAAGTGGGGGGCTATGGCTACACCTTC.

The chain joins TRBV5-6 to TRBJ2-7; TRBD1 might be the D (6 bases). With 1 base removed from V and 6 bases from J, the gap between germline ends came to 8 bases. CDR1 is SGHDT and CDR2 is YYEEEE in the germline V gene. The CDR3 runs to 12 residues. The CDR3 reads CASSLSGAEQYF. Written as DNA, the CDR3 is TGTGCCAGCAGCTTGTCAGGGGCCGAGCAGTACTTC.

In DNA form, the CDR3 reads TGTGCCAGCAGCCCCGGACAGACTTACAATGAGCAGTTCTTC. It is translated as CASSPGQTYNEQFF. The J gene is TRBJ2-1, the V gene TRBV4-2; D is possibly TRBD1 (6 bases). The CDR3 extends over 14 amino acids. The ends were cut back, 4 bases at V and 4 bases at J, with 11 bases in the middle. CDR1 and CDR2 from the germline V gene are LGHNA and YNFKEQ.

The rearrangement links TRBV6-6 to TRBJ2-1; unclear D gene. Germline loops: CDR1 MNHNY, CDR2 SVGAGI (reference sequence). The CDR3 consists of 12 residues. V lost 2 bases, J lost 5 bases, and 4 bases lay in between. DNA for the CDR3: TGTGCCAGCAGTTACCCAAACAATGAGCAGTTCTTC. The encoded protein is CASSYPNNEQFF.

V is TRBV12-5 and J is TRBJ2-1; 7 nucleotides align to TRBD2. Germline trimming cut 3 bases from V and 5 bases from J; bases unmatched to any gene: 4. CDR1 LGHNT and CDR2 FRNRAP come from the germline V gene. This CDR3 has 14 residues. This CDR3 is CASGFPSGDNEQFF. As DNA, the CDR3 is TGTGCTAGTGGTTTTCCTAGCGGCGACAATGAGCAGTTCTTC.

V gene TRBV6-4 combines with J gene TRBJ2-1; 7 positions agree with TRBD2. Germline V gene lookup returns CDR1 MRHNA and CDR2 SNTAGT. The CDR3 covers 13 residues. Losses at the gene ends were 3 bases for V and 8 bases for J; bases not matched to a gene: 4. The CDR3 sequence: CASSEGGEHEQFF. The CDR3 DNA reads as TGTGCCAGCAGTGAGGGAGGGGAGCATGAGCAGTTCTTC.

V gene TRBV7-9 combines with J gene TRBJ2-5; maybe TRBD2 (7 bases). Deletions cut 3 bases from V and 1 base from J, with 12 bases between. Germline loops: CDR1 SEHNR, CDR2 FQNEAQ (reference sequence). This CDR3 has 15 residues. DNA of the CDR3: TGTGCCAGCAGCTTCCTAGGGGGGGTCCAAGAGACCCAGTACTTC. It codes for CASSFLGGVQETQYF.

The count of this clone is one. The gene calls are TRBV6-1 and TRBJ2-1; 7 bases fit TRBD1. V gave up 8 bases and J gave up 7 bases; unmatched junction bases: 14. The V gene's germline CDR1 is MNHNS and CDR2 SASEGT. This CDR3 has 15 amino acids. CDR3 sequence reads: CASQYRGTRSNEQFF. Written as DNA, the CDR3 is TGTGCCAGCCAATACAGGGGTACCCGATCAAATGAGCAGTTCTTC.

CDR3 bases: TGTGCCAGCAGCTTAGATCCGGGGTACGAGCAGTACTTC. Its protein is CASSLDPGYEQYF. V and J are TRBV7-9 and TRBJ2-7; TRBD2 is a possible D gene (5 bases). The V gene's germline CDR1 is SEHNR and CDR2 FQNEAQ (reference sequence). V was shortened by 1 base and J by 4 bases, with 8 bases between the two germline ends. This CDR3 comprises 13 residues.

The chain recombines TRBV7-6 with TRBJ1-3, with TRBD1 matching over 8 bases. The CDR3 length is 14 residues. CDR1 is SGHVS, CDR2 FNYEAQ, per germline. V lost 5 bases to trimming and J lost 2 bases; unmatched junction nucleotides: 2. The CDR3 DNA reads as TGTGCCAGCAGCCAGACAGGGGCTGGAAACACCATATATTTT. This gives the protein CASSQTGAGNTIYF.

The rearrangement links TRBV7-2 to TRBJ2-7; D might be TRBD2 (6 bases). V was cut by 1 base and J by 1 base, with 14 bases left in between. From germline, CDR1 is SGHTA and CDR2 FQGNSA. The CDR3 sequence is 16 residues long. The DNA for the CDR3 is TGTGCCAGCAGCTTAGGCCCCGGGGGAGCTTCCTACGAGCAGTACTTC. This codes for CASSLGPGGASYEQYF. The whole variable domain, remainder taken from reference TRBV7-2 and TRBJ2-7, is GAGVSQSPSNKVTEKGKDVELRCDPISGHTALYWYRQSLGQGLEFLIYFQGNSAPDKSGLPSDRFSAERTGGSVSTLTIQRTQQEDSAVYLCASSLGPGGASYEQYFGPGTRLTVT.

The rearrangement links TRBV6-5 to TRBJ2-1; D uncertain. V lost 7 bases, J lost 8 bases, and 12 bases lay in between. CDR3 size: 12 residues. In germline, CDR1 is MNHEY, CDR2 SVGAGI. The CDR3 spells CASTGSRDEQFF. DNA of the CDR3: TGTGCCAGCACTGGAAGCCGGGATGAGCAGTTCTTC.

This clone appeared once. The rearrangement links TRBV9 to TRBJ2-5, with TRBD1 as a possible D gene (5 bases). The V and J ends lost 0 bases and 3 bases respectively, with 6 bases between them. Germline CDR1 reads SGDLS; CDR2 reads YYNGEE. CDR3 length equals 13 residues. CDR3 in amino acids: CASSVAREETQYF. The CDR3, as DNA: TGTGCCAGCAGCGTAGCCAGGGAAGAGACCCAGTACTTC.

The chain couples TRBV6-5 to TRBJ1-5; D perhaps matches TRBD1 (5 bases). The CDR3 extends over 15 amino acids. Trimming took off 1 base at V and 4 bases at J, with 11 bases between the two ends. CDR1 is MNHEY and CDR2 is SVGAGI in the germline V gene. The chain's CDR3 is CASSYLGDSNQPQHF. In nucleotides, the CDR3 is TGTGCCAGCAGTTACTTGGGGGACTCTAATCAGCCCCAGCATTTT.

This chain connects TRBV7-6 to TRBJ1-1; TRBD1 agrees at 7 bases. Trimming removed 5 bases from V and 1 base from J; junction bases left unmatched: 1. The CDR3 totals 13 residues. The germline CDR1 and CDR2 sequences are SGHVS and FNYEAQ. CDR3 in amino acids: CASSPGGNTEAFF. CDR3 DNA sequence: TGTGCCAGCAGCCCAGGGGGGAACACTGAAGCTTTCTTT.

The chain couples TRBV6-1 to TRBJ1-1; 7 bases match TRBD1. V lost 2 bases, J lost 11 bases, and 8 bases stayed unmatched. The germline V gene has CDR1 MNHNS and CDR2 SASEGT. The CDR3 runs to 13 residues. Here the CDR3 DNA reads TGTGCCAGCAGTGAATACCCGTCACAGGGGGCTTTCTTT. Translation gives CASSEYPSQGAFF.

The V call is TRBV7-9, the J call TRBJ1-4, with D maybe TRBD1 (5 bases). Germline V gene sequence: CDR1 SEHNR, CDR2 FQNEAQ (reference sequence). The CDR3 has 17 residues. The V end was cut by 1 base, the J end by 4 bases, with 16 bases between. DNA for the CDR3: TGTGCCAGCAGCTTAGGGGCGGCAGGGCTTGGTAATGAAAAACTGTTTTTT. This encodes CASSLGAAGLGNEKLFF.